The 20 T cell receptor beta chains below come from one sample, sequenced in a study of T cells in Graves' hyperthyroidism and ophthalmopathy. Using RNA transcripts as the source, TCR beta CDR3 regions were amplified. The TCR CDR3 was amplified in a first-round RT-PCR using the HTBI primer set. TCRdb used MiXCR to reprocess the multiplex PCR reads, holding one entry per CDR3 protein. The sample contains hundreds of thousands of distinct CDR3 sequences, over 35% of which appear only once. The sample taken for sequencing was blood. Receptor source: a woman in her 40s with Graves' hyperthyroidism.

The chain is built from TRBV7-2 and TRBJ1-6; D gene unclear. Trimming left V 6 bases short and J 8 bases short, with 32 bases between. CDR1 and CDR2 (germline): SGHTA, FQGNSA. The CDR3 loop spans 20 amino acids. The CDR3 protein is CASSPQRTGWWESYYSPLHF. The CDR3 DNA follows: TGTGCCAGCAGTCCCCAACGGACCGGGTGGTGGGAAAGTTATTATTCACCCCTCCACTTT.

This sequence joins TRBV15 and TRBJ2-5; tentatively, D is TRBD1 or TRBD2 (5 bases each). From germline, CDR1 is LNHNV and CDR2 YYDKDF (reference sequence). There are 12 residues in the CDR3. V lost 1 base to trimming and J lost 10 bases, with 10 bases between them. In nucleotides, the CDR3 is TGTGCCACCAGCAGAGGGAGGCAGGGCCAGTACTTC. This codes for CATSRGRQGQYF.

The chain joins TRBV7-3 to TRBJ2-7; no firm D call. Germline CDR1 is SGHTA and CDR2 is FQGTGA. CDR3 length equals 13 residues. Trimming shortened V by 6 bases and J by 0 bases, and 9 bases separated the two germline ends. The CDR3 DNA sequence: TGTGCCAGCAGACAACCAGACTCCTACGAGCAGTACTTC. It encodes CASRQPDSYEQYF.

As for this clonotype: The junction and the germline gene differ at one end; a read error may be behind it. The rearrangement joins TRBV7-2 to TRBJ1-3; perhaps TRBD1 as D (5 bases). The germline gives CDR1 SGHTA, CDR2 FQGNSA. The CDR3 is made up of 16 amino acids. CDR3 loop: CASSTGTGGSRNTIYF. The CDR3, as DNA: TGCGCCAGCAGCACCGGGACGGGGGGGTCTCGAAACACCATATATTTT.

This clonotype was seen many times. The chain uses TRBV7-2 and TRBJ1-2; weak D call: TRBD1 (5 bases). V was pared by 2 bases and J by 3 bases, with 7 bases between. Germline V gene lookup returns CDR1 SGHTA and CDR2 FQGNSA. The CDR3 contains 13 residues. This CDR3 is CASSLRRDYGYTF. DNA of the CDR3: TGTGCCAGCAGCTTACGCAGGGACTATGGCTACACCTTC. The full variable domain, with the rest looked up from reference TRBV7-2 and TRBJ1-2, is GAGVSQSPSNKVTEKGKDVELRCDPISGHTALYWYRQSLGQGLEFLIYFQGNSAPDKSGLPSDRFSAERTGGSVSTLTIQRTQQEDSAVYLCASSLRRDYGYTFGSGTRLTVV.

The chain carries TRBV13 and TRBJ2-7; 10 bases agree with TRBD1. J was trimmed by 2 bases and V by 5 bases; bases with no gene match: 9. The CDR3 is 16 residues long. The germline V gene has CDR1 PRHDT and CDR2 FYEKMQ (reference sequence). CDR3 coding DNA: TGTGCCAGCAGCCAAGATCTGGGACAGGGGACCTACGAGCAGTACTTC. Translated: CASSQDLGQGTYEQYF.

This clonotype was seen at least ten times. The genes are TRBV9 and TRBJ1-4; the D gene is possibly TRBD1 (5 bases). V gave up 0 bases and J gave up 12 bases, with 18 bases separating them. CDR3 length: 15 residues. CDR1 is SGDLS, CDR2 YYNGEE, per germline. The DNA for the CDR3 is TGTGCCAGCAGCGTAGCTTCGTGGGGACCCGAGGAACTGTTTTTT. Protein product: CASSVASWGPEELFF.

The V and J genes are TRBV29-1 and TRBJ2-7; 7 bases match TRBD2. The J call could be wrong; TRBJ2-1 is a better fit for the DNA end. The CDR3 totals 14 residues. In germline, CDR1 is SQVTM, CDR2 ANQGSEA. The CDR3 DNA reads as TGCAGCGTTGAAGAATGGGGGAGGGCCGATGAGCAGTTCTTC. Amino acids: CSVEEWGRADEQFF.

This clonotype was seen ten or more times. V usage is TRBV29-1 and J usage is TRBJ2-5, with 7 bases identical to TRBD1. The CDR3 spans 13 residues. After removal of 3 bases from V and 2 bases from J, the junction contained 3 bases not matched to a gene. Germline V gene sequence: CDR1 SQVTM, CDR2 ANQGSEA. CDR3 in amino acids: CSVETGLQETQYF. The CDR3 DNA is TGCAGCGTTGAGACAGGGCTACAAGAGACCCAGTACTTC.

This clonotype was seen many times. The rearrangement uses TRBV14 and TRBJ1-1; 7 positions match TRBD1. CDR3 length: 15 amino acids. V shed 4 bases and J 4 bases; nucleotides not matched to a gene: 9. The germline CDR1 and CDR2 sequences are SGHDN and FVKESK. The CDR3: CASSLNRGTGTEAFF. The CDR3 DNA reads as TGTGCCAGCAGCCTGAACAGGGGAACCGGCACTGAAGCTTTCTTT.

This clonotype was counted at least ten times. J is TRBJ1-6 and V is TRBV7-9; the D gene is possibly TRBD1 (5 bases). The CDR3 is 14 residues long. Trimming pared 5 bases from V and 7 bases from J, leaving 12 bases between. Germline V gives CDR1 SEHNR, CDR2 FQNEAQ (reference sequence). CDR3 nucleotide sequence: TGTGCCAGCAGCCCGCCGACAGACAATTCACCCCTCCACTTT. Translating gives CASSPPTDNSPLHF.

CDR3 in DNA: TGCGCCAGCAGCCCAAGAGGGAGGGCTTATAATTCACCCCTCCACTTT. It translates to CASSPRGRAYNSPLHF. This rearrangement joins TRBV4-3 to TRBJ1-6, with D hard to call. CDR1 is LGHNA, CDR2 YSLEER, per germline. This CDR3 comprises 16 residues. V dropped 4 bases and J dropped 4 bases, with 14 bases sitting between them.

A word on this clonotype: One base away lies a much larger clone, so this may be a sequencing read error. The chain joins TRBV6-1 to TRBJ2-7, with 12 bases that match TRBD2. This CDR3 is built from 15 residues. The junction had 3 bases not matched to a gene; V was cut back by 3 bases and J by 3 bases. The germline V gene encodes CDR1 MNHNS and CDR2 SASEGT. The CDR3 DNA reads as TGTGCCAGCAGTGACGAGACTAGCGGGAGCTACGAGCAGTACTTC. The encoded protein is CASSDETSGSYEQYF.

At least ten counts were recorded for this clonotype. This sequence joins TRBV19 and TRBJ2-5; no definite D call. Germline V gene data show CDR1 as LNHDA and CDR2 as SQIVND (reference sequence). The CDR3 covers 14 residues. Trimming pared 1 base from V and 1 base from J, leaving 7 bases between. This CDR3 reads CASSIGSGQETQYF. In nucleotides, the CDR3 is TGTGCCAGTAGTATAGGGTCGGGCCAAGAGACCCAGTACTTC.

This chain uses TRBV6-1 with TRBJ2-2, with 9 bases identical to TRBD1. Trimming cost V 2 bases and J 7 bases; bases outside gene matches: 2. Germline V gene lookup returns CDR1 MNHNS and CDR2 SASEGT. The CDR3 runs to 14 residues. CDR3 DNA: TGTGCCAGCAGTGAATGGACAGGGGACGGGGAGCTGTTTTTT. Protein: CASSEWTGDGELFF.

This clonotype was detected many times. The V gene is TRBV7-9, the J gene TRBJ1-2; D perhaps matches TRBD1 (5 bases). Trimming took 5 bases from V and 0 from J, leaving 10 bases between them. CDR1 and CDR2 (germline): SEHNR, FQNEAQ (reference sequence). The CDR3 spans 14 residues. In nucleotides, the CDR3 is TGTGCCAGCAGCCCGGGACTGACTAACTATGGCTACACCTTC. This encodes CASSPGLTNYGYTF.

This clonotype was counted many times. The chain joins TRBV5-1 to TRBJ1-1, with D maybe TRBD1 (6 bases). Trimming left V 1 base short and J 0 bases short, with 10 bases between. The CDR3 is 15 amino acids. Per germline, CDR1 SGHRS and CDR2 YFSETQ. The CDR3 DNA follows: TGCGCCAGCAGCTTGTCCGGGACAATGAACACTGAAGCTTTCTTT. Its translation: CASSLSGTMNTEAFF. The full variable domain, completed using reference TRBV5-1 and TRBJ1-1, is KAGVTQTPRYLIKTRGQQVTLSCSPISGHRSVSWYQQTPGQGLQFLFEYFSETQRNKGNFPGRFSGRQFSNSRSEMNVSTLELGDSALYLCASSLSGTMNTEAFFGQGTRLTVV.

The rearrangement links TRBV6-6 to TRBJ2-7; maybe TRBD2 (6 bases). The CDR3 is 15 residues long. Germline CDR1 reads MNHNY; CDR2 reads SVGAGI (reference sequence). V was cut by 5 bases and J by 3 bases, with 17 bases left in between. The CDR3 loop reads CASSVGGSLFYEQYF. CDR3 nucleotides: TGTGCCAGCAGTGTAGGAGGGTCCCTCTTCTACGAGCAGTACTTC.

In this sample, this clonotype turned up a few times. This chain uses TRBV7-9 with TRBJ2-7; D is possibly TRBD1 or TRBD2 (5 bases each). The CDR3 covers 16 residues. Between the trimmed V and J ends, which lost 4 bases and 1 base, there was a span of 17 bases. CDR1 is SEHNR, CDR2 FQNEAQ, per germline (reference sequence). CDR3 sequence: CASSYPGTVESYEQYF. CDR3 DNA: TGTGCCAGCAGCTACCCCGGGACGGTGGAATCCTACGAGCAGTACTTC.

This clonotype was picked up many times. The chain is built from TRBV2 and TRBJ1-6; D is possibly TRBD1 (5 bases). Deletions cut 8 bases from V and 3 bases from J, with 14 bases between. This CDR3 spans 15 amino acids. Germline CDR1 is SNHLY and CDR2 is FYNNEI. As DNA, the CDR3 is TGTGCCAGCCTCTCCCAGGGTGGCTATAATTCACCCCTCCACTTT. This translates into CASLSQGGYNSPLHF.